This T cell receptor beta chain was sequenced for a study of T cell responses to AZD1222 COVID-19 vaccine. On the study more broadly: Some second doses came at about 4 weeks and others at about 12 weeks; these were pooled.

Using immunoSEQ multiplex PCR, the repertoire was profiled, and TCRdb retains in-frame clones only, with some absent. The profile shows fewer than 150,000 clones, 90% of them singletons. Overall study results and limits: Donors were largely white British and mainly female; clonal diversity was possibly underestimated. CD4 TCRs associated with vaccination spanned spike, dominating at 160-218 and 743-854. The peak T cell response came first, and repertoires were sampled only after it.

Concerning this clone: Antigen: not known.

Trimming removed 5 bases from V and 7 bases from J, with 11 bases in between. The CDR3 has 14 amino acids. From germline, CDR1 is KGHDR and CDR2 SFDVKD. The chain recombines TRBV24-1 with TRBJ1-6, with D tentatively TRBD1 (5 bases). The sequence derives from an adult in good health. The sample was peripheral blood, taken on day 0 of AZD1222 vaccination. The CDR3 sequence is CATSGQTDNSPLHF. For the CDR3, the DNA is TGTGCCACCAGTGGACAGACAGACAATTCACCCCTCCACTTT.